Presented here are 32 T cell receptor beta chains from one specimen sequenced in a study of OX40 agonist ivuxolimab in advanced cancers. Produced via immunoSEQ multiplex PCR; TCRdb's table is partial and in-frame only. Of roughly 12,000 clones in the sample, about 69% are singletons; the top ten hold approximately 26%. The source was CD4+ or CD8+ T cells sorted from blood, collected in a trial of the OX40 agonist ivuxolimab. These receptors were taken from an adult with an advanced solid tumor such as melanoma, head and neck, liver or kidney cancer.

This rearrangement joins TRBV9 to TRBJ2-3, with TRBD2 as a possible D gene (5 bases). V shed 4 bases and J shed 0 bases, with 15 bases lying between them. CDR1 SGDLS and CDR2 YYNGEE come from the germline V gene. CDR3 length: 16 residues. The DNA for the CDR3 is TGTGCCAGCAGCCCCTCCCGGGAACGAAGCACAGATACGCAGTATTTT. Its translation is CASSPSRERSTDTQYF.

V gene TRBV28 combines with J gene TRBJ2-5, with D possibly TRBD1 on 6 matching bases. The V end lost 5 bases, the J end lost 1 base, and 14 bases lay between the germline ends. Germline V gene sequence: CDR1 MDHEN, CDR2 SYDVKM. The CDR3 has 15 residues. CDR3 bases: TGTGCCAGCAGTCCAGTCTCGGACAGCCAAGAGACCCAGTACTTC. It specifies CASSPVSDSQETQYF.

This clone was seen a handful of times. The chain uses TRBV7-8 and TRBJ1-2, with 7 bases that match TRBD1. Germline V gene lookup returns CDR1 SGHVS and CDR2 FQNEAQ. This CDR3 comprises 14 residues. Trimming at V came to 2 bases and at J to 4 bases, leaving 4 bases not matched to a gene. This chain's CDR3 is CASSLSPGGYGYTF. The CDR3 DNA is TGTGCCAGCAGCTTATCTCCAGGGGGCTATGGCTACACCTTC.

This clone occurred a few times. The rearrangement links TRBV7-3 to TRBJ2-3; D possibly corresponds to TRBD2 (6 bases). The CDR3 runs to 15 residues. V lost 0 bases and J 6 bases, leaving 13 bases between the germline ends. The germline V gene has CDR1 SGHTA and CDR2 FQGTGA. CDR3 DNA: TGTGCCAGCAGCTTAACAAGCGGGCTCGGGGATACGCAGTATTTT. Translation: CASSLTSGLGDTQYF.

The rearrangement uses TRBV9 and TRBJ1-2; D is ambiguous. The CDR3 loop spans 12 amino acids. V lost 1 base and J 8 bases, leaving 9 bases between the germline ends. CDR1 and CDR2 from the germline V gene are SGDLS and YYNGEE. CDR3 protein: CASSVPGMGYTF. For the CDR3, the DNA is TGTGCCAGCAGCGTACCCGGGATGGGCTACACCTTC.

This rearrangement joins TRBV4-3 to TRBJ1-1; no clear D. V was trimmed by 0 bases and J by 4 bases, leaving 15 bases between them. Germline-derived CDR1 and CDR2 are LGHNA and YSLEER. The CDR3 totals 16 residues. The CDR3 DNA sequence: TGCGCCAGCAGCCAAGAAGAGGCGGGGTGGGGCACTGAAGCTTTCTTT. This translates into CASSQEEAGWGTEAFF.

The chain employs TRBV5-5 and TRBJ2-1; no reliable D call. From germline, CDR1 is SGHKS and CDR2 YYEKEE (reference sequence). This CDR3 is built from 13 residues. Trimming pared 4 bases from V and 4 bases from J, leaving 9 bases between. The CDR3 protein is CASSLSAYNEQFF. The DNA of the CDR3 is TGTGCCAGCAGCCTGTCAGCGTACAATGAGCAGTTCTTC.

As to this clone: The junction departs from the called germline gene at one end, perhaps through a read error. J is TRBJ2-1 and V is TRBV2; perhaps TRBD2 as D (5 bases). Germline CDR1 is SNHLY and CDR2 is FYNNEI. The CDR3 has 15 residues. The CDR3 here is CASSAGPPSYDEQFF. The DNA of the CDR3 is TGTGCCAGCAGCGCGGGCCCCCCCAGCTACGATGAGCAGTTCTTC.

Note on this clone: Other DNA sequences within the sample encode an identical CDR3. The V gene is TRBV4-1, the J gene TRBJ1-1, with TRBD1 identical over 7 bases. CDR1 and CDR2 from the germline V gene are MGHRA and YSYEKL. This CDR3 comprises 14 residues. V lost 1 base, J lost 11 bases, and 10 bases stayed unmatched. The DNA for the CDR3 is TGCGCCAGCAGCCAAGCAGGGGGAATAGGGGACGCTTTCTTT. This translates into CASSQAGGIGDAFF.

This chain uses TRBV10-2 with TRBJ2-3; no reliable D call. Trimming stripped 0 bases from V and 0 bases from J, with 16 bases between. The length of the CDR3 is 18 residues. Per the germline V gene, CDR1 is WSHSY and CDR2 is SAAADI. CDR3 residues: CASSESSFGQRSTDTQYF. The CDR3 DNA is TGCGCCAGCAGTGAGTCGTCATTCGGCCAGCGAAGCACAGATACGCAGTATTTT.

The CDR3 region has the DNA TGTGCCAGCAGCTTCGAGGCTGCACAAGCGAACACTGAAGCTTTCTTT. The encoded protein is CASSFEAAQANTEAFF. The V call is TRBV5-5, the J call TRBJ1-1; D is unresolved. The CDR3 has 16 residues. V shed 2 bases and J shed 1 base, with 15 bases lying between them. Germline CDR1 SGHKS, CDR2 YYEKEE (reference sequence).

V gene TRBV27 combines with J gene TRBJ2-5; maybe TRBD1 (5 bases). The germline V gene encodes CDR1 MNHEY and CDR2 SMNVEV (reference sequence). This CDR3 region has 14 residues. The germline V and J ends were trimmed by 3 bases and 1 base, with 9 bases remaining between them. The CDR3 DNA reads TGTGCCAGCAGTTTCAGCGACAGCCAAGAGACCCAGTACTTC. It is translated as CASSFSDSQETQYF.

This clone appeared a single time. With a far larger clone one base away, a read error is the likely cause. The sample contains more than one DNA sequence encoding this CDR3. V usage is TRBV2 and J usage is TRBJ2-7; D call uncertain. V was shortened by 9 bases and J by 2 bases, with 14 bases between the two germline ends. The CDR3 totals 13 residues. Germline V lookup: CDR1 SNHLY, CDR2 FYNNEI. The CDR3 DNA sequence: TGTGCCAGTTCCCAAGGGTGGCCCTACGAGCAGTACTTC. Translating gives CASSQGWPYEQYF.

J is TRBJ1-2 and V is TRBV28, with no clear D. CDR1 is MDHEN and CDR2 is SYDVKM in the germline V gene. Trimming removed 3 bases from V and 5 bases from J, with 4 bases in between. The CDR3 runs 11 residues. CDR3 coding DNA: TGTGCCAGCAGTTTTGAGTATGGCTACACCTTC. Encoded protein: CASSFEYGYTF.

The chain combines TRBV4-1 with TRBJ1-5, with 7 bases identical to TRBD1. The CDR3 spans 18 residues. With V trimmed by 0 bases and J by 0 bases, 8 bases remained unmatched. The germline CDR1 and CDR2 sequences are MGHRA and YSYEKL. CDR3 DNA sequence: TGCGCCAGCAGCCAAGATATAACAGGGGCGTATAGCAATCAGCCCCAGCATTTT. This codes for CASSQDITGAYSNQPQHF.

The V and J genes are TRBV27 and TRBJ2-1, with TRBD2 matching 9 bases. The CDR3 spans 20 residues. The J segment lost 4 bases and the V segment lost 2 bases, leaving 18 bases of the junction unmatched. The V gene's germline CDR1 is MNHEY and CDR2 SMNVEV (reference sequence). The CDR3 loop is CASSLRGIPGLAREYNEQFF. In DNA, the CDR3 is TGTGCCAGCAGTTTAAGGGGGATACCGGGACTAGCCAGGGAGTACAATGAGCAGTTCTTC.

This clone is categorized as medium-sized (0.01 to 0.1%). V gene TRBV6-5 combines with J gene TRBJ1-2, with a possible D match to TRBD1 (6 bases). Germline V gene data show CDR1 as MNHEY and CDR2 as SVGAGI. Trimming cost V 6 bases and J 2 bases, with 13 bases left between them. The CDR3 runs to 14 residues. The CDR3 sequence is CASSPWGANYGYTF. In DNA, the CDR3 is TGTGCCAGCAGCCCCTGGGGGGCCAACTATGGCTACACCTTC.

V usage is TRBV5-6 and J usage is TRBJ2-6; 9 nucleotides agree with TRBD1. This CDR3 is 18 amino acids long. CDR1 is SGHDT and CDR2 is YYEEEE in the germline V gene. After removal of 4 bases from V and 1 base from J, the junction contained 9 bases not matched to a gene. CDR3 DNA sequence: TGTGCCAGCAGCCCGGGACAGGGCGCTATATCTGGGGCCAACGTCCTGACTTTC. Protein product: CASSPGQGAISGANVLTF.

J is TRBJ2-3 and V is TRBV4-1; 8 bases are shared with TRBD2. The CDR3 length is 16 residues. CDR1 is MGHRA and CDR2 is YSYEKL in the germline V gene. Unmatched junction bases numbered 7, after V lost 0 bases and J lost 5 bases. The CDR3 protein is CASSQEWPRGGDTQYF. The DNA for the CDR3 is TGCGCCAGCAGCCAAGAGTGGCCCCGGGGGGGAGATACGCAGTATTTT.

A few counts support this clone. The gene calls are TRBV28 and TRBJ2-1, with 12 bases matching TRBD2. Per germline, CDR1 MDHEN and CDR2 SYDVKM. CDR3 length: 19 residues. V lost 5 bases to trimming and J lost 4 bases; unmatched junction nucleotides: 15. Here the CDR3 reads CASSPGLAGSAALYNEQFF. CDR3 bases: TGTGCCAGCAGTCCCGGACTAGCGGGGTCCGCCGCACTATACAATGAGCAGTTCTTC.

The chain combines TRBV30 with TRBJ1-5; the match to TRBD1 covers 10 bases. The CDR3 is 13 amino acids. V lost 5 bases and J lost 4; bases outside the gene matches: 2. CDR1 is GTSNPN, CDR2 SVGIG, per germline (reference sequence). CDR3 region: CAWGTGVNQPQHF. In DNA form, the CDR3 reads TGTGCCTGGGGGACAGGGGTTAATCAGCCCCAGCATTTT.

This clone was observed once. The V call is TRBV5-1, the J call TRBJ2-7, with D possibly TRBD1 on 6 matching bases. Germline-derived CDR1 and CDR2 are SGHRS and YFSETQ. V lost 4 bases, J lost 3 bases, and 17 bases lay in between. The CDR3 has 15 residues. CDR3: CASSPFSGQFYEQYF. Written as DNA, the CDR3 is TGCGCCAGCAGCCCATTTAGTGGACAGTTCTACGAGCAGTACTTC.

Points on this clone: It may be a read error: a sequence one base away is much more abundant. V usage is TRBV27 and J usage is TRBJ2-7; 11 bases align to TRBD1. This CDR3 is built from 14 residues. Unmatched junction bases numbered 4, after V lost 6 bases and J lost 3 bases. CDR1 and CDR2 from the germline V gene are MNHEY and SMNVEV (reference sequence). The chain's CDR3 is CASSSGTGGYEQYF. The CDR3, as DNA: TGTGCCAGCAGCTCCGGGACAGGGGGCTACGAGCAGTACTTC.

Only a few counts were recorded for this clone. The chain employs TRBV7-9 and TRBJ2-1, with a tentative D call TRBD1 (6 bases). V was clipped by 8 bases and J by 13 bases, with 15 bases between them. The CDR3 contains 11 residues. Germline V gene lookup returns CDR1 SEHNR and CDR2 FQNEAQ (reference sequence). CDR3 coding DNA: TGTGCCAGCTTCGAGGCAGGGGAACAGTTCTTC. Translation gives CASFEAGEQFF.

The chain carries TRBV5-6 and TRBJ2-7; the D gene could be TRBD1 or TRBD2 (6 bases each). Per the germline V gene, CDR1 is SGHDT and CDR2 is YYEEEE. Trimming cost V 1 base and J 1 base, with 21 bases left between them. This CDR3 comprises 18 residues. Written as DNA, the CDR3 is TGTGCCAGCAGCTTGCGCCGGGGGCGCGGGAAAGGTTCCTACGAGCAGTACTTC. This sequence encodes CASSLRRGRGKGSYEQYF.

CDR3: CASSTPRDRGTVDEKLFF. CDR3 in DNA: TGTGCCAGCAGTACCCCCCGGGACAGGGGCACGGTTGATGAAAAACTGTTTTTT. The gene calls are TRBV28 and TRBJ1-4; 10 nucleotides agree with TRBD1. Germline-derived CDR1 and CDR2 are MDHEN and SYDVKM. With V trimmed by 5 bases and J by 6 bases, 15 bases remained unmatched. The length of the CDR3 is 18 residues.

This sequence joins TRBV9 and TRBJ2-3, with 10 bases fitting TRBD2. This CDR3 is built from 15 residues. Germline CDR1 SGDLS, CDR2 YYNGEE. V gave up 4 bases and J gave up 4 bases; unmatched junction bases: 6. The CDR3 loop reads CASSKSGRASDTQYF. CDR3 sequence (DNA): TGTGCCAGCAGCAAAAGCGGGAGGGCCTCAGATACGCAGTATTTT.

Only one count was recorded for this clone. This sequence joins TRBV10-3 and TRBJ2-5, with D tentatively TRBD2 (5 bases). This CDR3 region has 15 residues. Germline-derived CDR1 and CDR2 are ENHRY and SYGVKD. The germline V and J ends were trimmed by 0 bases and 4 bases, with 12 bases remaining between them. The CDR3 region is CAISESTGLGETQYF. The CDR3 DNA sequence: TGTGCCATCAGTGAGTCTACGGGATTGGGAGAGACCCAGTACTTC.

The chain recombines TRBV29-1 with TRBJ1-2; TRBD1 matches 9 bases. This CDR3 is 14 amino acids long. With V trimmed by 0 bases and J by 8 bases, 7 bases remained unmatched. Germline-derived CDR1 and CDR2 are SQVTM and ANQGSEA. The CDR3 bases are TGCAGCGTTGAAGATCCGGGACAGGGAGGAGGCTACACCTTC. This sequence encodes CSVEDPGQGGGYTF.

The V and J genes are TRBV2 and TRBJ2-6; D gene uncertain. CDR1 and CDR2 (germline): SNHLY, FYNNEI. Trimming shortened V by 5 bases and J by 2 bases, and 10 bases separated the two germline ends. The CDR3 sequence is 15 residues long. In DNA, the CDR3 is TGTGCCAGCAGTCCCACGGTGACTGGGGCCAACGTCCTGACTTTC. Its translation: CASSPTVTGANVLTF. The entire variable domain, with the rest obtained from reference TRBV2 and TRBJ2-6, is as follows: EPEVTQTPSHQVTQMGQEVILRCVPISNHLYFYWYRQILGQKVEFLVSFYNNEISEKSEIFDDQFSVERPDGSNFTLKIRSTKLEDSAMYFCASSPTVTGANVLTFGAGSRLTVL.

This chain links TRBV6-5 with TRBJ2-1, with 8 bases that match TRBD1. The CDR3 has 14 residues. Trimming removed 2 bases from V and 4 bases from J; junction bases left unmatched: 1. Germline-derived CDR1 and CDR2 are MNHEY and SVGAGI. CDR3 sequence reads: CASSYGQGYNEQFF. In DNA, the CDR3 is TGTGCCAGCAGTTACGGACAGGGATACAATGAGCAGTTCTTC.

The DNA for the CDR3 is TGCGCCAGCAGCCTAACCCTAGCGGGGAACACAGATACGCAGTATTTT. Translated, it gives CASSLTLAGNTDTQYF. The chain employs TRBV4-1 and TRBJ2-3; 9 bases are shared with TRBD2. Germline CDR1 MGHRA, CDR2 YSYEKL. The CDR3 runs to 16 residues. The junction had 7 bases not matched to a gene; V was cut back by 4 bases and J by 2 bases.